Described below is a single TCR beta chain sequence and its context. Its antigen is currently unknown. CDR1 is DFQATT, CDR2 SNEGSKA, per germline (reference sequence). The CDR3 totals 13 residues. V lost 1 base and J 5 bases, leaving 12 bases between the germline ends. Treatment defined: approximately 9-day PBMC culture with coronavirus spike peptide pools or control peptides (ViraFEST assay). The data originate from a study of vaccination and CD4 T cells after COVID-19. The overall study: Convalescent study patients returned SARS-CoV-2 positive nasal swab PCR results, with several mild cases and one severe. At a median around 72 days (range 14 to 241) after dose two, post-vaccine samples were obtained.

Oncomine TCR Beta short-read sequencing was applied to DNA from cultured CD4+ T cells. The source of extracted genomic DNA was cultured CD4+ T cells. TCRdb fed the PCR reads into MiXCR, producing one record per CDR3 protein. The table has 15,000 to 20,000 distinct CDR3 sequences, 48% seen once; the top ten hold less than 5%. The chain is built from TRBV20-1 and TRBJ2-7; weak D call: TRBD1 (6 bases). This TCR came from a human donor who had recovered from COVID-19. Source: CD4+ T cells from blood, cultured in vitro, taken before SARS-CoV-2 vaccination. CDR3 residues: CSARVGGRDEQYF. CDR3 bases: TGCAGTGCTAGAGTAGGGGGTCGAGACGAGCAGTACTTC.